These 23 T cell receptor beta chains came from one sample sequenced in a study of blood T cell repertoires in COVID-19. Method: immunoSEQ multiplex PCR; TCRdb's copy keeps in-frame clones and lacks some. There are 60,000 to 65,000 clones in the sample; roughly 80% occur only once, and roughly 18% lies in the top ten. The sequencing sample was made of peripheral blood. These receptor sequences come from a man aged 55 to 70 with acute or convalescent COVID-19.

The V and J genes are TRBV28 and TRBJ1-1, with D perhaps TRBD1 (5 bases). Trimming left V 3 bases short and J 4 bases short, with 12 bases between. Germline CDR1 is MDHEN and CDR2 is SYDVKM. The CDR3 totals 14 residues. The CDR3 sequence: CASSFAVGGTEAFF. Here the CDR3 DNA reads TGTGCCAGCAGTTTCGCTGTGGGGGGCACTGAAGCTTTCTTT.

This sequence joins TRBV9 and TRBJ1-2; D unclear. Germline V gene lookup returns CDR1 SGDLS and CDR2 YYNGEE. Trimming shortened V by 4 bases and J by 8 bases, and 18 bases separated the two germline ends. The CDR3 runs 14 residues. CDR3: CASSPDIALRGYTF. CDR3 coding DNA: TGTGCCAGCAGCCCAGACATTGCGTTAAGGGGCTACACCTTC.

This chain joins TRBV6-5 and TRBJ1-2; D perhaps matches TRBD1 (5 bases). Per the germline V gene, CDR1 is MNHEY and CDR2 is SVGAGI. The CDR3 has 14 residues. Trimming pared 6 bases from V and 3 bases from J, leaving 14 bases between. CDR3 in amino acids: CASSLGAYDYGYTF. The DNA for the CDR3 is TGTGCCAGCAGCCTAGGGGCCTACGACTATGGCTACACCTTC.

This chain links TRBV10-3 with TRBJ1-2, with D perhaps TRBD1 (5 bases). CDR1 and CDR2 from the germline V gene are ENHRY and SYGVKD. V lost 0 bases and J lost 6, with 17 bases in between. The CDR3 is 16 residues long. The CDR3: CAISESTQTQGDGYTF. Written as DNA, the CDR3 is TGTGCCATCAGTGAGTCGACGCAGACTCAAGGGGATGGCTACACCTTC.

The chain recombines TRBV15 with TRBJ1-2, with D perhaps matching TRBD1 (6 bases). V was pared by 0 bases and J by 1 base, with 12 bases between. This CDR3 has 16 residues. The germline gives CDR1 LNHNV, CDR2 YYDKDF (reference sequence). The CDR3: CATSRDFQGFNYGYTF. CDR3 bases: TGTGCCACCAGCAGAGATTTTCAGGGGTTTAACTATGGCTACACCTTC.

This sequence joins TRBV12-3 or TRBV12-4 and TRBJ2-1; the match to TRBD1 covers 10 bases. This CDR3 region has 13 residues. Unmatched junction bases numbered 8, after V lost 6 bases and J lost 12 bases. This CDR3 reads CASRAGQGLSQFF. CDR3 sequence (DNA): TGTGCCAGCAGGGCGGGACAGGGGTTGTCGCAGTTCTTC.

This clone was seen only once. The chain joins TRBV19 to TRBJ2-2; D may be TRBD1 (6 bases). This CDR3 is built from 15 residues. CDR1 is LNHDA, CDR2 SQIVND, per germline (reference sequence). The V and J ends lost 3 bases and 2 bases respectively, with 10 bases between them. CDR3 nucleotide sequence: TGTGCCAGTAGTATTGGGACAATTAACACCGGGGAGCTGTTTTTT. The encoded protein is CASSIGTINTGELFF.

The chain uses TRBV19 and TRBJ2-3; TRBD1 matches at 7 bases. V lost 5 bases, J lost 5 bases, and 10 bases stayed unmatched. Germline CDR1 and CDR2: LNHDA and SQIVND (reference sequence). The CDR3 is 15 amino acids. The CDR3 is CASSVPGGEIDTQYF. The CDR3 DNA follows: TGTGCCAGTAGTGTGCCAGGGGGAGAAATAGATACGCAGTATTTT.

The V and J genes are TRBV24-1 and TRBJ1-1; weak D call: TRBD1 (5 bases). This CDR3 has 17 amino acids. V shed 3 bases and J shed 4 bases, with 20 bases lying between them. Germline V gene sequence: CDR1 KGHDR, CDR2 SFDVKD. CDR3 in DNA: TGTGCCACCAGTGATGGGGGGGGAGGGATCCCGAGCACTGAAGCTTTCTTT. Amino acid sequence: CATSDGGGGIPSTEAFF.

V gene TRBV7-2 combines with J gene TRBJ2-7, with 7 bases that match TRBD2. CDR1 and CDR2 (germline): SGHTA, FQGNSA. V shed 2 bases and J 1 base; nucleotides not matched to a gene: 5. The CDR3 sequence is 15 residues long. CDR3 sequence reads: CASSLQAGVSYEQYF. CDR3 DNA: TGTGCCAGCAGCTTACAGGCGGGGGTTTCCTACGAGCAGTACTTC.

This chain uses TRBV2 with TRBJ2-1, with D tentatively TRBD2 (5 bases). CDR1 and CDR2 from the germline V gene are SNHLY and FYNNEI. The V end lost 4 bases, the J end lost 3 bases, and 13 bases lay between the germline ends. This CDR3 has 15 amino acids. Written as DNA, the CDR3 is TGTGCCAGCAGTGCTTCGGCGGGTAGCTACAATGAGCAGTTCTTC. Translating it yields CASSASAGSYNEQFF.

CDR3 amino acids: CASSGRVDNQPQHF. The CDR3 nucleotides are TGTGCCAGCAGTGGCAGGGTGGACAATCAGCCCCAGCATTTT. The rearrangement links TRBV25-1 to TRBJ1-5; maybe TRBD1 (5 bases). Germline lookup yields CDR1 MGHDK and CDR2 SYGVNS. With 4 bases removed from V and 3 bases from J, the gap between germline ends came to 10 bases. There are 14 residues in the CDR3.

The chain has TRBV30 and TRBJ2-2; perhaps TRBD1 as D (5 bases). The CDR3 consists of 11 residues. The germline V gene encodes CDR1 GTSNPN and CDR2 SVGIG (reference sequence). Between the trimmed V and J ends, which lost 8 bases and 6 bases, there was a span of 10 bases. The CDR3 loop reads CAGWGPGELFF. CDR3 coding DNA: TGTGCCGGGTGGGGCCCCGGGGAGCTGTTTTTT. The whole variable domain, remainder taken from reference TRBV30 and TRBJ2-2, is SQTIHQWPATLVQPVGSPLSLECTVEGTSNPNLYWYRQAAGRGLQLLFYSVGIGQISSEVPQNLSASRPQDRQFILSSKKLLLSDSGFYLCAGWGPGELFFGEGSRLTVL.

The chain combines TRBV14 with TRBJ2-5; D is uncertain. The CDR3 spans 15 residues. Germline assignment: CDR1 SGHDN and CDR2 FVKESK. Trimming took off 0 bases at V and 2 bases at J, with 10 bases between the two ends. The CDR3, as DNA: TGTGCCAGCAGCCAAGATCGAGGCAGACAAGAGACCCAGTACTTC. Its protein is CASSQDRGRQETQYF.

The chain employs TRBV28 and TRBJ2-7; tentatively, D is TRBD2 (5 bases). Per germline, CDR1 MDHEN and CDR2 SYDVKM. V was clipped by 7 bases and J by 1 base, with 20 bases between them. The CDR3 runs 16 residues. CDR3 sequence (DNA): TGTGCCAGCACTCCCGGAGGACCCCTTTTTTCCTACGAGCAGTACTTC. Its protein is CASTPGGPLFSYEQYF. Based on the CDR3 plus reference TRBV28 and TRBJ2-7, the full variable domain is DVKVTQSSRYLVKRTGEKVFLECVQDMDHENMFWYRQDPGLGLRLIYFSYDVKMKEKGDIPEGYSVSREKKERFSLILESASTNQTSMYLCASTPGGPLFSYEQYFGPGTRLTVT.

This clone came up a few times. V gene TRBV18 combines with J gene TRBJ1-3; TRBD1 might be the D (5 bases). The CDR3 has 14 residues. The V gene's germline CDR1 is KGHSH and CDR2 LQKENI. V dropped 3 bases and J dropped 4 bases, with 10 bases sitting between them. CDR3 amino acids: CASSPRAAGNTIYF. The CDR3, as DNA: TGTGCCAGCTCACCCAGGGCTGCAGGAAACACCATATATTTT. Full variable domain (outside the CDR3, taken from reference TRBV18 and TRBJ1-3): NAGVMQNPRHLVRRRGQEARLRCSPMKGHSHVYWYRQLPEEGLKFMVYLQKENIIDESGMPKERFSAEFPKEGPSILRIQQVVRGDSAAYFCASSPRAAGNTIYFGEGSWLTVV.

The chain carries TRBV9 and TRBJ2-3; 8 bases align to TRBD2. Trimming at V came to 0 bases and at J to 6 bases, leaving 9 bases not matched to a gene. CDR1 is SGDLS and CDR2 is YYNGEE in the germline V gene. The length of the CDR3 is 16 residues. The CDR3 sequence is CASSVGQRETGDTQYF. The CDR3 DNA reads TGTGCCAGCAGCGTAGGTCAGCGGGAGACCGGGGATACGCAGTATTTT.

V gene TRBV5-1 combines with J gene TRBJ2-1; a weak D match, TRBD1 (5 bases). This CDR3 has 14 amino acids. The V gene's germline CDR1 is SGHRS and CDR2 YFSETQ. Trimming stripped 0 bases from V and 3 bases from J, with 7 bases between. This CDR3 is CASSLDRYYNEQFF. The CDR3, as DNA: TGCGCCAGCAGCTTGGACAGGTACTACAATGAGCAGTTCTTC. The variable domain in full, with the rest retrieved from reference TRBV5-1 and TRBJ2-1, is KAGVTQTPRYLIKTRGQQVTLSCSPISGHRSVSWYQQTPGQGLQFLFEYFSETQRNKGNFPGRFSGRQFSNSRSEMNVSTLELGDSALYLCASSLDRYYNEQFFGPGTRLTVL.

The CDR3 region has the DNA TGTGCCAGCAGCGCTACTACCCCGGTTACGCAGTATTTT. This codes for CASSATTPVTQYF. The chain combines TRBV7-8 with TRBJ2-3; D gene unclear. The V and J ends lost 5 bases and 8 bases respectively, with 14 bases between them. CDR1 and CDR2 from the germline V gene are SGHVS and FQNEAQ. This CDR3 is 13 amino acids long.

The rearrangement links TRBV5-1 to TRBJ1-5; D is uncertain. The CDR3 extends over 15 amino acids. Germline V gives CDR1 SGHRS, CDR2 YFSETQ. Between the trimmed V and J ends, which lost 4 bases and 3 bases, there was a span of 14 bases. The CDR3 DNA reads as TGCGCCAGCAGCCCGACTGGAGGGTCCAATCAGCCCCAGCATTTT. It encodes CASSPTGGSNQPQHF.

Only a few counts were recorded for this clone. The CDR3: CASGRLAGVYEQYF. The CDR3 nucleotides read TGTGCCAGCGGACGACTAGCGGGAGTCTATGAGCAGTACTTC. The V gene is TRBV7-9, the J gene TRBJ2-7; 12 nucleotides align to TRBD2. V was pared by 8 bases and J by 7 bases, with 9 bases of the junction left unmatched. Germline values: CDR1 SEHNR, CDR2 FQNEAQ (reference sequence). The CDR3 covers 14 residues. The variable domain in full, with the rest retrieved from reference TRBV7-9 and TRBJ2-7, is DTGVSQNPRHKITKRGQNVTFRCDPISEHNRLYWYRQTLGQGPEFLTYFQNEAQLEKSRLLSDRFSAERPKGSFSTLEIQRTEQGDSAMYLCASGRLAGVYEQYFGPGTRLTVT.

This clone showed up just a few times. The CDR3 loop reads CASSFGGAEAFF. CDR3 in DNA: TGTGCCAGCAGTTTTGGGGGGGCTGAAGCTTTCTTT. V gene TRBV28 combines with J gene TRBJ1-1; the D gene is possibly TRBD1 (5 bases). V was cut by 3 bases and J by 6 bases, with 8 bases left in between. This CDR3 has 12 residues. Germline lookup yields CDR1 MDHEN and CDR2 SYDVKM.

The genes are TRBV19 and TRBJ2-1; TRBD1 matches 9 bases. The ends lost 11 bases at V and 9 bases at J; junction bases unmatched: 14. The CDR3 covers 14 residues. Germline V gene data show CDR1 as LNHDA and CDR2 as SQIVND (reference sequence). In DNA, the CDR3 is TGTGCCGAAGAGACCGGGACAGGGAAGGGTGAGCAGTTCTTC. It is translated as CAEETGTGKGEQFF.